The 13 T cell receptor beta chains in this list originate from one sample, sequenced in a study of Tregs in tolerant kidney transplant recipients. Data came from immunoSEQ multiplex PCR; TCRdb stores just in-frame clones and leaves some out. The sample shows 15,000 to 20,000 clones, around 55% of them seen only once. What these receptors recognize is not known. Input material: Tregs from blood cultured with allogeneic cells. Receptors were obtained from a human donor in good health.

The chain recombines TRBV21-1 with TRBJ2-5; the table's D gene call, TRBD1, was not cross checked with the DNA. TRBV21-1 is listed as a pseudogene. This CDR3 region has 14 residues. CDR3 protein: CAALGGRVPETQYF. CDR3 DNA: TGTGCCGCCCTAGGGGGCAGGGTACCAGAGACCCAGTACTTC.

The rearrangement uses TRBV14 and TRBJ1-2, with D possibly being TRBD1 (6 bases). From germline, CDR1 is SGHDN and CDR2 FVKESK. The CDR3 spans 14 residues. V lost 4 bases and J lost 0, with 9 bases in between. The CDR3 reads CASSPTGANYGYTF. CDR3 coding DNA: TGTGCCAGCAGCCCGACAGGAGCTAACTATGGCTACACCTTC.

This chain links TRBV4-2 with TRBJ2-5; 8 bases are shared with TRBD2. Germline-derived CDR1 and CDR2 are LGHNA and YNFKEQ. V was pared by 1 base and J by 5 bases, with 6 bases of the junction left unmatched. The CDR3 is made up of 15 amino acids. The DNA of the CDR3 is TGTGCCAGCAGCCAAGCAGCGGGAGAGGGTGAGACCCAGTACTTC. Its translation is CASSQAAGEGETQYF.

The chain has TRBV7-2 and TRBJ2-7, with TRBD1 matching over 9 bases. The CDR3 sequence is 14 residues long. Germline CDR1 and CDR2: SGHTA and FQGNSA. V was pared by 3 bases and J by 2 bases, with 2 bases of the junction left unmatched. Written as DNA, the CDR3 is TGTGCCAGCAGCTTGACAGGGGGGGCCTACGAGCAGTACTTC. As protein: CASSLTGGAYEQYF.

The chain links TRBV6-4 to TRBJ1-5; the D gene is possibly TRBD1 (6 bases). Germline CDR1 MRHNA, CDR2 SNTAGT. The CDR3 has 15 residues. V lost 4 bases, J lost 6 bases, and 16 bases lay in between. CDR3 region: CASSGSVGGRQPQHF. The CDR3 region has the DNA TGTGCCAGCAGTGGTTCAGTAGGGGGACGTCAGCCCCAGCATTTT.

The CDR3 sequence: CASSPGDPNQPQHF. The CDR3 nucleotides read TGTGCCAGCTCACCAGGAGATCCCAATCAGCCCCAGCATTTT. This sequence joins TRBV18 and TRBJ1-5, with D uncertain. Looked up from germline, CDR1 is KGHSH and CDR2 is LQKENI. This CDR3 spans 14 amino acids. The V end was cut by 2 bases, the J end by 3 bases, with 8 bases between. The variable domain in full, completed from reference TRBV18 and TRBJ1-5, reads NAGVMQNPRHLVRRRGQEARLRCSPMKGHSHVYWYRQLPEEGLKFMVYLQKENIIDESGMPKERFSAEFPKEGPSILRIQQVVRGDSAAYFCASSPGDPNQPQHFGDGTRLSIL.

This clone showed up just a few times. V gene TRBV4-2 combines with J gene TRBJ1-4; 8 bases are shared with TRBD1. There are 14 residues in the CDR3. From germline, CDR1 is LGHNA and CDR2 YNFKEQ. V was clipped by 4 bases and J by 4 bases; unmatched bases: 2. CDR3 sequence reads: CASSRDRRNEKLFF. Here the CDR3 DNA reads TGTGCCAGCAGCCGGGACAGGCGTAATGAAAAACTGTTTTTT.

The rearrangement joins TRBV7-3 to TRBJ1-1; possible D gene TRBD1, 6 bases. The germline CDR1 and CDR2 sequences are SGHTA and FQGTGA. V dropped 3 bases and J dropped 3 bases, with 8 bases sitting between them. The CDR3 sequence is 13 residues long. The CDR3 DNA reads TGTGCCAGCAGCTTCAAGGGGGACACTGAAGCTTTCTTT. Protein sequence: CASSFKGDTEAFF.

This clone is medium-sized by share. This chain joins TRBV5-4 and TRBJ1-4, with D unresolved. Germline V lookup: CDR1 SGHNT, CDR2 YYREEE (reference sequence). With 5 bases removed from V and 8 bases from J, the gap between germline ends came to 10 bases. The length of the CDR3 is 12 residues. Here the CDR3 DNA reads TGTGCCAGCAGTCTTCCGGGCGAAAAACTGTTTTTT. Residues: CASSLPGEKLFF.

The CDR3 DNA sequence: TGTGCCAGCAGCTTAGCTGGGTCCCAACGGACCGGGGAGCTGTTTTTT. Amino acids: CASSLAGSQRTGELFF. V is TRBV7-6 and J is TRBJ2-2; D uncertain. This CDR3 region has 16 residues. From germline, CDR1 is SGHVS and CDR2 FNYEAQ. V was pared by 0 bases and J by 5 bases, with 13 bases between.

The V call is TRBV27, the J call TRBJ2-1; possibly TRBD2 for D (5 bases). CDR3 length equals 14 residues. Germline CDR1 and CDR2: MNHEY and SMNVEV (reference sequence). Between the trimmed V and J ends, which lost 5 bases and 4 bases, there was a span of 12 bases. CDR3 in DNA: TGTGCCAGCAGTCCTAGCCGGGCTTACAATGAGCAGTTCTTC. Its protein product is CASSPSRAYNEQFF.

This clone was detected once. The rearrangement joins TRBV2 to TRBJ1-4; maybe TRBD1 (5 bases). V was trimmed by 3 bases and J by 8 bases, leaving 10 bases between them. The germline V gene has CDR1 SNHLY and CDR2 FYNNEI. This CDR3 is built from 13 residues. DNA of the CDR3: TGTGCCAGCAGTGAGCAGGGTAGAGAAAAACTGTTTTTT. Its translation: CASSEQGREKLFF.

The CDR3 reads CASRFSGGDPTDTQYF. In DNA form, the CDR3 reads TGTGCCAGCAGGTTCTCTGGGGGGGATCCCACAGATACGCAGTATTTT. This chain uses TRBV7-2 with TRBJ2-3; 7 bases match TRBD2. The germline V gene encodes CDR1 SGHTA and CDR2 FQGNSA. V shed 6 bases, J shed 2 bases, and the junction held 11 bases outside the gene matches. The CDR3 runs 16 residues.